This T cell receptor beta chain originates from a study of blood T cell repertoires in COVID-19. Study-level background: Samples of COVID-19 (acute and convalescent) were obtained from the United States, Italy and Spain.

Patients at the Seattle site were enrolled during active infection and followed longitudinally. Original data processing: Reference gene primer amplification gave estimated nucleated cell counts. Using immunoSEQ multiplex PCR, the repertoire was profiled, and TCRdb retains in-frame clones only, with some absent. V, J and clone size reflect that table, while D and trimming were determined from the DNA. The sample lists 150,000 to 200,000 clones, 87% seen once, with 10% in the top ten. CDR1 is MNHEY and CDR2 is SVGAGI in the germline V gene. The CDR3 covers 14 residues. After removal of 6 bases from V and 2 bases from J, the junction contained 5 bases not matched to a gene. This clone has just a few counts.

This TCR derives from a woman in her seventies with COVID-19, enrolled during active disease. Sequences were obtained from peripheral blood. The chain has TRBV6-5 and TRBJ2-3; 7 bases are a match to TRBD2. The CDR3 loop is CASRRGDATDTQYF. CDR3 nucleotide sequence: TGTGCCAGCAGACGGGGGGATGCCACAGATACGCAGTATTTT.